This T cell receptor beta chain was captured by sequencing in a study of cytomegalovirus exposure and HLA in healthy donors. Whole-study results and caveats: Earlier findings revealed that most TCR beta V segments proved productive either about 87% or about 30% of the time. Across donors, most TCRs were seen rarely, yet some public ones were widespread.

The study ran its PCR with 60 Vbeta and 13 Jbeta primers. Produced via immunoSEQ multiplex PCR; TCRdb's table is partial and in-frame only. The table for this sample gives 110,000 to 150,000 clones. In regard to this clone: What it binds is not known.

The germline CDR1 and CDR2 sequences are LGHNA and YNFKEQ. CDR3 length equals 15 residues. The V and J ends lost 0 bases and 7 bases respectively, with 13 bases between them. The V call is TRBV4-2, the J call TRBJ2-1; no clear D gene. This clonotype was sampled from a male donor in good health and CMV-seronegative. Input material: PBMCs. The CDR3 is CASSQERQPVNEQFF. CDR3 nucleotide sequence: TGTGCCAGCAGCCAAGAGAGGCAGCCGGTTAATGAGCAGTTCTTC.